One and the same sample provided the 22 T cell receptor beta chains below, sequenced in a study of shared clonotypes between healthy human individuals. Only in-frame clones appear in the TCRdb table, and some are missing; sequencing was by immunoSEQ multiplex PCR. The profile shows millions of clones, approximately 92% of them singletons. Sequenced sample: naive CD4+ T cells sorted from blood. Described subset: CD45RA+ positively selected. The receptors derive from a man younger than 35 in good health.

This clone has just one count. The genes are TRBV6-1 and TRBJ2-1; TRBD2 aligns across 9 bases. Trimming at V came to 8 bases and at J to 1 base, leaving 3 bases not matched to a gene. Per germline, CDR1 MNHNS and CDR2 SASEGT. The CDR3 contains 14 residues. CDR3 amino acids: CASSTSGSYNEQFF. The CDR3 DNA reads TGTGCCAGCTCGACTAGCGGTTCCTACAATGAGCAGTTCTTC.

The chain's CDR3 is CASSFEAGATEAFF. The DNA of the CDR3 is TGTGCCAGCAGCTTTGAGGCAGGGGCCACTGAAGCTTTCTTT. The rearrangement links TRBV5-4 to TRBJ1-1; possibly TRBD1 for D (6 bases). The CDR3 consists of 14 residues. The germline V gene encodes CDR1 SGHNT and CDR2 YYREEE (reference sequence). V dropped 2 bases and J dropped 4 bases, with 12 bases sitting between them. Combining the CDR3 with reference TRBV5-4 and TRBJ1-1 gives the whole variable domain ETGVTQSPTHLIKTRGQQVTLRCSSQSGHNTVSWYQQALGQGPQFIFQYYREEENGRGNFPPRFSGLQFPNYSSELNVNALELDDSALYLCASSFEAGATEAFFGQGTRLTVV.

The V and J genes are TRBV6-1 and TRBJ2-1; 10 nucleotides agree with TRBD1. The ends lost 1 base at V and 7 bases at J; junction bases unmatched: 4. The CDR3 covers 15 residues. The V gene's germline CDR1 is MNHNS and CDR2 SASEGT. The CDR3 coding sequence is TGTGCCAGCAGTGAAGGAGGACAGGGGGGTAATGAGCAGTTCTTC. Translated, it gives CASSEGGQGGNEQFF.

The chain uses TRBV5-1 and TRBJ2-2; D remains ambiguous. The length of the CDR3 is 15 residues. CDR1 is SGHRS and CDR2 is YFSETQ in the germline V gene. V gave up 2 bases and J gave up 2 bases, with 10 bases separating them. The CDR3 DNA sequence: TGCGCCAGCAGCTTAAGCCAGGCCAACACCGGGGAGCTGTTTTTT. Its translation is CASSLSQANTGELFF.

This rearrangement joins TRBV7-2 to TRBJ1-3; D not certain. The V end lost 2 bases, the J end lost 0 bases, and 14 bases lay between the germline ends. CDR3 length equals 17 residues. The germline CDR1 and CDR2 sequences are SGHTA and FQGNSA. The CDR3 DNA sequence: TGTGCCAGCAGCTTATTTGGGGTGGGCCCCTCTGGAAACACCATATATTTT. It encodes CASSLFGVGPSGNTIYF.

The chain employs TRBV19 and TRBJ1-2; D is perhaps TRBD1 (5 bases). Looked up from germline, CDR1 is LNHDA and CDR2 is SQIVND (reference sequence). The germline V and J ends were trimmed by 2 bases and 7 bases, with 11 bases remaining between them. The CDR3 is made up of 13 amino acids. CDR3 region: CASSIRGVTGYTF. The DNA for the CDR3 is TGTGCCAGTAGTATAAGAGGGGTTACTGGCTACACCTTC.

V gene TRBV5-1 combines with J gene TRBJ2-3; 10 bases map to TRBD2. The CDR3 extends over 14 amino acids. With 4 bases clipped from V and 4 bases from J, the junction kept 3 bases outside the gene matches. Germline-derived CDR1 and CDR2 are SGHRS and YFSETQ. The CDR3 sequence: CASSRLAGSDTQYF. Here the CDR3 DNA reads TGCGCCAGCAGCCGACTAGCGGGTTCAGATACGCAGTATTTT.

On this clone: Compared with germline, one end of the junction differs, possibly owing to a read error. The chain joins TRBV9 to TRBJ2-3; TRBD2 matches 10 bases. The CDR3 has 15 residues. Germline-derived CDR1 and CDR2 are SGDLS and YYNGEE. The CDR3 is CASSVGSGRGDMQYF. The CDR3 nucleotides read TGTGCCAGCAGCGTAGGAAGCGGGAGGGGAGATATGCAGTATTTT.

The gene calls are TRBV19 and TRBJ2-1; D might be TRBD2 (5 bases). The germline gives CDR1 LNHDA, CDR2 SQIVND (reference sequence). This CDR3 is built from 16 residues. The V gene lost 5 bases and the J gene lost 1 base, with 15 bases spanning the gap. The CDR3 sequence: CASSPSGVLSYNEQFF. CDR3 bases: TGTGCCAGTAGTCCTTCCGGGGTCTTATCCTACAATGAGCAGTTCTTC. Drawing the rest from reference TRBV19 and TRBJ2-1, the complete variable domain is DGGITQSPKYLFRKEGQNVTLSCEQNLNHDAMYWYRQDPGQGLRLIYYSQIVNDFQKGDIAEGYSVSREKKESFPLTVTSAQKNPTAFYLCASSPSGVLSYNEQFFGPGTRLTVL.

The chain couples TRBV28 to TRBJ1-1; 7 bases line up with TRBD1. V lost 6 bases, J lost 6 bases, and 13 bases stayed unmatched. Germline loops: CDR1 MDHEN, CDR2 SYDVKM. This CDR3 is 15 amino acids long. CDR3 sequence: CASRPTGQAWPEAFF. CDR3 bases: TGTGCCAGCAGACCAACAGGACAGGCTTGGCCTGAAGCTTTCTTT.

The chain combines TRBV4-1 with TRBJ2-3; 13 nucleotides line up with TRBD2. The germline gives CDR1 MGHRA, CDR2 YSYEKL. Trimming cost V 0 bases and J 5 bases; bases outside gene matches: 11. This CDR3 contains 19 residues. The CDR3: CASSQEPGLAGVPRDTQYF. CDR3 sequence (DNA): TGCGCCAGCAGCCAAGAACCTGGACTAGCGGGAGTACCGAGAGATACGCAGTATTTT.

The chain has TRBV6-6 and TRBJ1-1; 10 bases are a match to TRBD1. V trimming: 6 bases; J trimming: 5 bases; junction bases outside the gene matches: 12. The CDR3 totals 16 residues. The germline V gene has CDR1 MNHNY and CDR2 SVGAGI (reference sequence). The CDR3 DNA reads as TGTGCCAGCAGGGGGACAGGGGTCGGGGGATGGACTGAAGCTTTCTTT. Its translation is CASRGTGVGGWTEAFF.

This chain joins TRBV4-1 and TRBJ2-5; D gene ambiguous. The end of the DNA aligns better with TRBJ2-7, so the J call may be wrong. Per the germline V gene, CDR1 is MGHRA and CDR2 is YSYEKL. This CDR3 contains 14 residues. The CDR3 reads CASSQDYGLYEQYF. CDR3 coding DNA: TGCGCCAGCAGCCAAGATTATGGCCTTTACGAGCAGTACTTC.

This sequence joins TRBV21-1 and TRBJ1-2; TRBD1, as called in the table, went unchecked against the DNA. TRBV21-1 is a listed pseudogene. This CDR3 spans 14 amino acids. This CDR3 reads CASSPGQLNYGYTF. In nucleotides, the CDR3 is TGTGCCAGCAGTCCGGGACAGCTAAACTATGGCTACACCTTC.

The chain has TRBV2 and TRBJ1-3, with a tentative D call TRBD1 (5 bases). CDR1 and CDR2 (germline): SNHLY, FYNNEI. CDR3 length: 15 residues. The V end lost 4 bases, the J end lost 0 bases, and 10 bases lay between the germline ends. CDR3 in DNA: TGTGCCAGCAGTGCCGACAGAAGCTCTGGAAACACCATATATTTT. This translates into CASSADRSSGNTIYF.

The DNA of the CDR3 is TGCAGCGTTGAAGCTGCAGATACGCAGTATTTT. It translates to CSVEAADTQYF. The gene calls are TRBV29-1 and TRBJ2-3; D gene uncertain. In germline, CDR1 is SQVTM, CDR2 ANQGSEA. There are 11 residues in the CDR3. With 1 base removed from V and 4 bases from J, the gap between germline ends came to 3 bases.

The V and J genes are TRBV4-1 and TRBJ2-2; D is possibly TRBD2 (5 bases). Germline V gene lookup returns CDR1 MGHRA and CDR2 YSYEKL. V dropped 1 base and J dropped 0 bases, with 12 bases sitting between them. The CDR3 runs 17 residues. The CDR3 loop is CASSQGLERSNTGELFF. DNA for the CDR3: TGCGCCAGCAGCCAAGGGCTTGAGCGGTCGAACACCGGGGAGCTGTTTTTT.

The chain is built from TRBV5-8 and TRBJ1-5; no reliable D call. V lost 2 bases, J lost 4 bases, and 13 bases lay in between. Germline V gives CDR1 SGHTS, CDR2 YDEGEE. This CDR3 region has 15 residues. The CDR3 here is CASSLTGNGNQPQHF. In nucleotides, the CDR3 is TGTGCCAGCAGCTTAACCGGGAATGGAAATCAGCCCCAGCATTTT.

Concerning this clone: In the same sample, other DNA sequences code for this CDR3. V gene TRBV10-2 combines with J gene TRBJ1-5; D is ambiguous. Germline V CDR1 and CDR2: WSHSY, SAAADI. CDR3 length: 13 residues. Trimming removed 6 bases from V and 0 bases from J, with 6 bases in between. CDR3 loop: CASRENSNQPQHF. The CDR3, as DNA: TGCGCCAGCAGGGAAAATAGCAATCAGCCCCAGCATTTT.

The chain is built from TRBV18 and TRBJ2-7, with no clear D. CDR1 is KGHSH, CDR2 LQKENI, per germline. The CDR3 sequence is 15 residues long. Trimming took off 2 bases at V and 2 bases at J, with 13 bases between the two ends. The CDR3 protein is CASSPDVAGAYEQYF. CDR3 bases: TGTGCCAGCTCACCAGACGTCGCAGGAGCCTACGAGCAGTACTTC. The full variable domain, with the rest looked up from reference TRBV18 and TRBJ2-7, is NAGVMQNPRHLVRRRGQEARLRCSPMKGHSHVYWYRQLPEEGLKFMVYLQKENIIDESGMPKERFSAEFPKEGPSILRIQQVVRGDSAAYFCASSPDVAGAYEQYFGPGTRLTVT.

The chain has TRBV18 and TRBJ2-5, with D hard to call. The CDR3 runs 15 residues. Between the trimmed V and J ends, which lost 6 bases and 0 bases, there was a span of 14 bases. Germline V gene data show CDR1 as KGHSH and CDR2 as LQKENI. The CDR3 is CASSPGPLYQETQYF. The CDR3 region has the DNA TGTGCCAGCTCCCCCGGGCCGCTGTACCAAGAGACCCAGTACTTC.

The gene calls are TRBV9 and TRBJ1-2; 9 nucleotides match TRBD1. CDR1 is SGDLS and CDR2 is YYNGEE in the germline V gene. There are 16 residues in the CDR3. V lost 3 bases and J lost 2; bases outside the gene matches: 8. The CDR3 reads CASSESGTGQNYGYTF. The CDR3 DNA sequence: TGTGCCAGCAGCGAAAGCGGGACAGGGCAAAACTATGGCTACACCTTC. The full variable domain, in which reference TRBV9 and TRBJ1-2 provide the parts outside the CDR3, is DSGVTQTPKHLITATGQRVTLRCSPRSGDLSVYWYQQSLDQGLQFLIQYYNGEERAKGNILERFSAQQFPDLHSELNLSSLELGDSALYFCASSESGTGQNYGYTFGSGTRLTVV.